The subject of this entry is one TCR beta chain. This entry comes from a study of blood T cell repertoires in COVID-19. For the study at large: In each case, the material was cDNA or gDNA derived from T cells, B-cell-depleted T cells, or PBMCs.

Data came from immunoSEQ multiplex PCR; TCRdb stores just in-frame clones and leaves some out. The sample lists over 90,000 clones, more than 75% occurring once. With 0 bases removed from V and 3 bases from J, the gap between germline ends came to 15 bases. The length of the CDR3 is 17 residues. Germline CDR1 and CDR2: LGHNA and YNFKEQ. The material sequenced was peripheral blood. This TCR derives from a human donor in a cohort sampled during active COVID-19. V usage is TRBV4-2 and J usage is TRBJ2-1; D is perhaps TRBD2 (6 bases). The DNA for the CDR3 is TGTGCCAGCAGCCAAGAGGGAACTAGCCCAATCTACAATGAGCAGTTCTTC. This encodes CASSQEGTSPIYNEQFF.